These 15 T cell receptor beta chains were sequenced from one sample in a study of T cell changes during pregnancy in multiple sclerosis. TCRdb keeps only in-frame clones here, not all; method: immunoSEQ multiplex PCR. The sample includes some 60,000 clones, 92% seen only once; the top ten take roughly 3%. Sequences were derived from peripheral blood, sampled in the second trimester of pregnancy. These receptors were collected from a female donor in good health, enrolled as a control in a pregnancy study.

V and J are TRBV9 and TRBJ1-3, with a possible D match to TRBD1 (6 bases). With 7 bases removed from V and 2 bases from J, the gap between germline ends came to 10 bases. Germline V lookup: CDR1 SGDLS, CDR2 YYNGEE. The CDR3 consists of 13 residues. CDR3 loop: CASGDTTGNTIYF. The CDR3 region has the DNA TGTGCCAGCGGGGACACCACTGGAAACACCATATATTTT.

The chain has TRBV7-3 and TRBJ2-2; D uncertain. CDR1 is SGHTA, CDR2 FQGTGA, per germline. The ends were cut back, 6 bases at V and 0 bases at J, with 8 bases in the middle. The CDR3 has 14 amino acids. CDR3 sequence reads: CASSLQSNTGELFF. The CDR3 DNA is TGTGCCAGCAGTCTACAGTCGAACACCGGGGAGCTGTTTTTT.

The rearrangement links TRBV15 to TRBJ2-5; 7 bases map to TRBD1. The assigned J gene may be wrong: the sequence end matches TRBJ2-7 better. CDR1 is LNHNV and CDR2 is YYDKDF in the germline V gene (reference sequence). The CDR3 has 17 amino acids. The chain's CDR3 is CATSREVYGTDVYEQYF. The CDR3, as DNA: TGTGCCACCAGCAGAGAGGTATACGGGACAGACGTCTACGAGCAGTACTTC.

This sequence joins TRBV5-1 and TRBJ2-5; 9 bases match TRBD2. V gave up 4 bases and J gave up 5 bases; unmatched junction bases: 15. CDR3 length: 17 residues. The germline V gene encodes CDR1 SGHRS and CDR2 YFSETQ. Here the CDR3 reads CASSQGSGRGGLETQYF. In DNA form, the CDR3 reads TGCGCCAGCAGCCAGGGTAGCGGGAGAGGCGGTTTGGAGACCCAGTACTTC. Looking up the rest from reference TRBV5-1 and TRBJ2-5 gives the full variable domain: KAGVTQTPRYLIKTRGQQVTLSCSPISGHRSVSWYQQTPGQGLQFLFEYFSETQRNKGNFPGRFSGRQFSNSRSEMNVSTLELGDSALYLCASSQGSGRGGLETQYFGPGTRLLVL.

CDR3: CASSPTRASSYEQYF. Here the CDR3 DNA reads TGTGCCAGCTCACCGACGCGGGCGAGCTCCTACGAGCAGTACTTC. The V and J genes are TRBV18 and TRBJ2-7, with D possibly being TRBD2 (5 bases). CDR1 and CDR2 (germline): KGHSH, LQKENI. Trimming cost V 3 bases and J 0 bases, with 12 bases left between them. The CDR3 covers 15 residues.

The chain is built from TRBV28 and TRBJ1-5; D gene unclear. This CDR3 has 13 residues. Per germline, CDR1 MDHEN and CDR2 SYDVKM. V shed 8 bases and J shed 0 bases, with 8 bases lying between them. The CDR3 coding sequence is TGTGCCAGCGCCCGGGGTAGCAATCAGCCCCAGCATTTT. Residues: CASARGSNQPQHF. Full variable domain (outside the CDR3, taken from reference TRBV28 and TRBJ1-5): DVKVTQSSRYLVKRTGEKVFLECVQDMDHENMFWYRQDPGLGLRLIYFSYDVKMKEKGDIPEGYSVSREKKERFSLILESASTNQTSMYLCASARGSNQPQHFGDGTRLSIL.

The CDR3 reads CASSLKREQFF. The CDR3 region has the DNA TGTGCCAGCAGTTTAAAGCGTGAGCAGTTCTTC. V is TRBV27 and J is TRBJ2-1; D gene uncertain. The CDR3 contains 11 residues. Germline CDR1 and CDR2: MNHEY and SMNVEV (reference sequence). The V gene lost 2 bases and the J gene lost 9 bases, with 5 bases spanning the gap.

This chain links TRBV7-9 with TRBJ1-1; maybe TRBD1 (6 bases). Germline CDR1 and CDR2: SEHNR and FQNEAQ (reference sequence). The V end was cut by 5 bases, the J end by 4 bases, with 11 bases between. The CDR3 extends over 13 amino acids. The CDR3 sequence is CASSITGPTEAFF. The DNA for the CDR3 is TGTGCCAGCAGCATCACAGGGCCCACTGAAGCTTTCTTT.

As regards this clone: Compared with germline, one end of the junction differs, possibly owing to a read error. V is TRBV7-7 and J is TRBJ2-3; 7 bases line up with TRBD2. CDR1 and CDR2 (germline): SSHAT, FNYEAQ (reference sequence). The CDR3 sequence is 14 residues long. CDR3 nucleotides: TGTGCTAGCACCACGGGAGGTAGCACAGATACGCAGTATTTT. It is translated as CASTTGGSTDTQYF.

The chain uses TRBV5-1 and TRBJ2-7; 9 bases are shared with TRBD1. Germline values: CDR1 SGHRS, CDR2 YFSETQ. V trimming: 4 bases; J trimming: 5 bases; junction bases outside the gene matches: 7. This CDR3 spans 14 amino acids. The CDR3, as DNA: TGCGCCAGCAGCGACGGACAGGGGAACAACGAGCAGTACTTC. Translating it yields CASSDGQGNNEQYF. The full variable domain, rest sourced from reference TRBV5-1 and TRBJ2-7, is KAGVTQTPRYLIKTRGQQVTLSCSPISGHRSVSWYQQTPGQGLQFLFEYFSETQRNKGNFPGRFSGRQFSNSRSEMNVSTLELGDSALYLCASSDGQGNNEQYFGPGTRLTVT.

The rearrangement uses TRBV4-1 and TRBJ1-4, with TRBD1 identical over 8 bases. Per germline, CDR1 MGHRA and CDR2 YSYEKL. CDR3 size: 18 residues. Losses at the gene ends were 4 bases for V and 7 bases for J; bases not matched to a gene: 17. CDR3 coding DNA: TGCGCCAGCAGCCTACCCCCGGGGCAGGGGGCCCGGGTTGAAAAACTGTTTTTT. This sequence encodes CASSLPPGQGARVEKLFF.

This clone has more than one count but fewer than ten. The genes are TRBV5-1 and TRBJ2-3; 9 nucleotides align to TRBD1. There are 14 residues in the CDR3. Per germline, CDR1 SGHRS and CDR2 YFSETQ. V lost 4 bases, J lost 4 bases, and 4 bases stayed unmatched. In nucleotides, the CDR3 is TGCGCCAGCAGCGAAGGACAGGGGCCAGATACGCAGTATTTT. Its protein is CASSEGQGPDTQYF.

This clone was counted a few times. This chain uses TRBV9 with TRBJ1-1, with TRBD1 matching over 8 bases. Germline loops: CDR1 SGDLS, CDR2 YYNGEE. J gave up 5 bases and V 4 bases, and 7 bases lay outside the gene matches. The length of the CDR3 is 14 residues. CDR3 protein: CASSPGDRGTEAFF. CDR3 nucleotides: TGTGCCAGCAGCCCAGGAGACAGGGGTACTGAAGCTTTCTTT.

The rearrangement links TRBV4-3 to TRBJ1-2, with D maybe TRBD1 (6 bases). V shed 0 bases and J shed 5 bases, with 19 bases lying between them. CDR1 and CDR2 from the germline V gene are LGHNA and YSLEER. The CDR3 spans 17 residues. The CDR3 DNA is TGCGCCAGCAGCCAAGAGGGGAACCGGGACACCAGATATGGCTACACCTTC. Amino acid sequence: CASSQEGNRDTRYGYTF.

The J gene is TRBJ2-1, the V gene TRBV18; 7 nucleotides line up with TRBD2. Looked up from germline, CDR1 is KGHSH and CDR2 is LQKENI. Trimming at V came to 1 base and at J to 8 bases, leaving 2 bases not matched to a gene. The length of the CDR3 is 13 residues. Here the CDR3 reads CASSPREGDEQFF. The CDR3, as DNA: TGTGCCAGCTCACCACGGGAGGGCGATGAGCAGTTCTTC.